This T cell receptor beta chain was sequenced during a study of blood T cells in healthy people across ages. Each sample provided at least 5.5 micrograms of extracted total RNA. Per germline, CDR1 ENHRY and CDR2 SYGVKD. The CDR3 has 15 residues. The germline V and J ends were trimmed by 2 bases and 8 bases, with 17 bases remaining between them. PCR was performed a second time for roughly 7 to 11 cycles using a sample-barcoded 5' primer and a J-beta primer mix. TCRdb recomputed calls from the 5' RACE reads with MiXCR, one row per CDR3 protein. The profile shows hundreds of thousands of distinct CDR3 sequences, 45% to 65% of them singletons.

The sample was blood. The source of this sequence is a man aged 55 to 70 in good health. The V gene is TRBV10-3, the J gene TRBJ2-3; no reliable D call. CDR3 coding DNA: TGTGCCATCAGTGAGCCCCGATTGGGCACGGGTACGCAGTATTTT. This gives the protein CAISEPRLGTGTQYF.